These T cell receptor beta chains were read from a single sample in a study of T and B cells in COVID-19 patients. TCRdb ran MiXCR on the multiplex PCR reads and lists one entry per CDR3 protein. The sample includes approximately 11,000 distinct CDR3 sequences, around 30% of them seen just once. The sample was blood. The receptors originated from a human donor with active COVID-19. CDR3s include the opening cysteine and the closing phenylalanine or tryptophan. D genes are given only for firm matches. A clone size is listed for some rows: how often the clone was seen (once, few, many), or a class if it is expanded.

clone_size	v_call	j_call	d_call	cdr3_aa	cdr3_nt
medium-sized	TRBV19	TRBJ2-6	TRBD1	CASTTGTVASGANVLTF	TGTGCCAGTACCACCGGGACAGTAGCCTCTGGGGCCAACGTCCTGACTTTC
-	TRBV6-1	TRBJ2-7	-	CASIPGTSAYEQYF	TGTGCCAGCATCCCCGGGACATCCGCCTACGAGCAGTACTTC
-	TRBV29-1	TRBJ2-1	TRBD1	CSADRVAYNEQFF	TGCAGCGCGGACAGGGTGGCCTACAATGAGCAGTTCTTC
-	TRBV20-1	TRBJ2-2	-	CSARGVEGGGSTGELFF	TGCAGTGCTAGAGGGGTTGAGGGGGGGGGCAGCACCGGGGAGCTGTTTTTT
medium-sized	TRBV13	TRBJ2-1	-	CASSFPDNEQFF	TGTGCCAGCAGCTTCCCGGACAATGAGCAGTTCTTC
-	TRBV10-3	TRBJ1-1	-	CAISGGNTEAFF	TGTGCCATCAGTGGGGGGAACACTGAAGCTTTCTTT
few	TRBV18	TRBJ1-1	-	CASSSTSNTEAFF	TGTGCCAGCTCCTCGACTTCGAACACTGAAGCTTTCTTT
few	TRBV5-1	TRBJ1-1	-	CASSLENRFTEAFF	TGCGCCAGCAGCTTGGAAAACCGGTTCACTGAAGCTTTCTTT
-	TRBV11-2	TRBJ2-1	TRBD1	CASSSPRTGGVLSYNEQFF	TGTGCCAGCAGCTCCCCGAGGACAGGGGGCGTATTATCCTACAATGAGCAGTTCTTC
-	TRBV7-2	TRBJ1-1	-	CASSLVPGASTEAFF	TGTGCCAGCAGCTTAGTCCCGGGGGCCAGCACTGAAGCTTTCTTT
-	TRBV4-2	TRBJ1-5	-	CASSQDPVGIQPQHF	TGTGCCAGCAGCCAAGATCCTGTTGGCATCCAGCCCCAGCATTTT
-	TRBV18	TRBJ2-1	-	CASSPLASDYNEQFF	TGTGCCAGCTCACCACTGGCTAGCGATTACAATGAGCAGTTCTTC
-	TRBV12-3/TRBV12-4	TRBJ1-4	-	CASSFGEKLFF	TGTGCCAGCAGTTTCGGTGAAAAACTGTTTTTT
medium-sized	TRBV15	TRBJ2-3	-	CATSRGFATQYF	TGTGCCACCAGCAGAGGTTTTGCTACGCAGTATTTT
-	TRBV24-1	TRBJ2-5	-	CATSDFSDQETQYF	TGTGCCACCAGTGATTTTTCAGATCAAGAGACCCAGTACTTC
-	TRBV20-1	TRBJ1-2	-	CSARDPASYYGYTF	TGCAGTGCTAGAGATCCGGCCAGTTACTATGGCTACACCTTC
-	TRBV15	TRBJ2-3	-	CATSRPLDSTDTQYF	TGTGCCACCAGCAGACCCCTGGATAGCACAGATACGCAGTATTTT
-	TRBV4-1	TRBJ1-4	-	CASSQATLPEKLFF	TGCGCCAGCAGCCAAGCGACTCTTCCTGAAAAACTGTTTTTT